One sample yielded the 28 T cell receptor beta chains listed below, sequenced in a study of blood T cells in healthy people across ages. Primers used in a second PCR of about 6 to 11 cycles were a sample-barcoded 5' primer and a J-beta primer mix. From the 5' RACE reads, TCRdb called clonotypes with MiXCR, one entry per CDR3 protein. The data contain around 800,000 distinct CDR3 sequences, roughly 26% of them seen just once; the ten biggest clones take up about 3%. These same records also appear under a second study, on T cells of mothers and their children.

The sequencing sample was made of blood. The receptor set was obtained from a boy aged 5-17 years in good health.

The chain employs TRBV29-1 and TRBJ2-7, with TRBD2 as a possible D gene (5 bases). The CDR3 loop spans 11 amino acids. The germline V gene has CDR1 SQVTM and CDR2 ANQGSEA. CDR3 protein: CSVLEDYEQYF. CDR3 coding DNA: TGCAGTGTTCTGGAGGACTACGAGCAGTACTTC.

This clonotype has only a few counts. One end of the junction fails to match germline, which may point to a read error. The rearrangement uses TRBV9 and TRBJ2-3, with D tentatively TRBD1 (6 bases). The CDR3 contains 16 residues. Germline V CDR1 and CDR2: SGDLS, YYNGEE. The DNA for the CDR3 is TGTGCCAGCAGCGTAGACAGGGCAAGGGGCACAGGTACGCAGTATTTT. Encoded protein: CASSVDRARGTGTQYF. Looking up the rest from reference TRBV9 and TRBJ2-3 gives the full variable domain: DSGVTQTPKHLITATGQRVTLRCSPRSGDLSVYWYQQSLDQGLQFLIQYYNGEERAKGNILERFSAQQFPDLHSELNLSSLELGDSALYFCASSVDRARGTGTQYFGPGTRLTVL.

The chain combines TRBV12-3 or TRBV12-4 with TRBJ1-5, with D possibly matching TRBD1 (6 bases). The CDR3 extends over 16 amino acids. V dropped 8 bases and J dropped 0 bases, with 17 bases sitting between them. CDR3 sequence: CASRLGAALSNQPQHF. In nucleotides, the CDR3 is TGTGCCAGCCGCCTGGGGGCAGCCCTTAGCAATCAGCCCCAGCATTTT.

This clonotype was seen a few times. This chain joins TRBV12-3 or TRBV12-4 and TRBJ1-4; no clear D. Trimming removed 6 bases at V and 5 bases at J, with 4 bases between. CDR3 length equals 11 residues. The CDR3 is CASRSNEKLFF. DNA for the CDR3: TGTGCCAGCAGGTCGAATGAAAAACTGTTTTTT.

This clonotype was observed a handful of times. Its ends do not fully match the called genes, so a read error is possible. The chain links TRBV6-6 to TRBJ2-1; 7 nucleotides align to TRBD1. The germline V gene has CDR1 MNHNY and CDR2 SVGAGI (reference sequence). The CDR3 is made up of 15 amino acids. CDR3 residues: CASTPTGWSYNKQFF. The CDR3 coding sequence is TGTGCCAGCACCCCGACAGGGTGGTCTTACAATAAGCAGTTCTTC.

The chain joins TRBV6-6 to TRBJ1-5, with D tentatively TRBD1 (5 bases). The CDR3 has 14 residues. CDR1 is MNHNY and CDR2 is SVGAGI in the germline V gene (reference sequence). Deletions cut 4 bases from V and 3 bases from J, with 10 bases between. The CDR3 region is CASSSGRHNQPQHF. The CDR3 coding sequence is TGTGCCAGCAGTTCGGGACGGCACAATCAGCCCCAGCATTTT.

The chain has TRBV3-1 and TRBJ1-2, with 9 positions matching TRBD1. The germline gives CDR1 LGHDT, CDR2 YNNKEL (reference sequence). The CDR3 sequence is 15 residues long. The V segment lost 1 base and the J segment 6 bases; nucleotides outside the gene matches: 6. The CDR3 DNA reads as TGTGCCAGCAGCCAAGTGGTACGGACAGGGGATGGCTACACCTTC. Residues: CASSQVVRTGDGYTF.

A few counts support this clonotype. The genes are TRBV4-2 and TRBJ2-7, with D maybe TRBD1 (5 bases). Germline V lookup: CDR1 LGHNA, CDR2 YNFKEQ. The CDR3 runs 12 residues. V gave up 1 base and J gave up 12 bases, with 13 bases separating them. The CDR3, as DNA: TGTGCCAGCAGCCAAGTCTCTGGACACCCGTACTTC. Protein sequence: CASSQVSGHPYF.

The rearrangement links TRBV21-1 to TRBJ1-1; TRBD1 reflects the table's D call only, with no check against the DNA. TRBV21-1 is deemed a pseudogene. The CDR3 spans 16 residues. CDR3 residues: CASSKDCRGMNTEAFF. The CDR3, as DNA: TGTGCCAGCAGCAAAGATTGTCGGGGGATGAACACTGAAGCTTTCTTT.

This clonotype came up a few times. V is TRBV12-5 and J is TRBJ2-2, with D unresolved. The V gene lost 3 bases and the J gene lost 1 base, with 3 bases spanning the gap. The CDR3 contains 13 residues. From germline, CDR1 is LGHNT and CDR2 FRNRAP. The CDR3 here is CASGFQNTGELFF. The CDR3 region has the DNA TGTGCTAGTGGTTTTCAGAACACCGGGGAGCTGTTTTTT.

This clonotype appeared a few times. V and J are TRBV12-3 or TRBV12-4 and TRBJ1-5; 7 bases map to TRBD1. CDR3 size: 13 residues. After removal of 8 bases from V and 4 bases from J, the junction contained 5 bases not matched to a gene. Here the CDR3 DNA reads TGTGCCAGCCAGGGGGGGCGGAATCAGCCCCAGCATTTT. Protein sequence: CASQGGRNQPQHF.

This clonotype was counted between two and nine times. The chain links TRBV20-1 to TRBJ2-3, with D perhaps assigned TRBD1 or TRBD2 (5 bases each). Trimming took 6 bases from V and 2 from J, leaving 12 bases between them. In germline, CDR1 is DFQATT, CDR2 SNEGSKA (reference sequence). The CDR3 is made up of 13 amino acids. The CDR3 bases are TGCAGTGCACACCGGGACCACACAGATACGCAGTATTTT. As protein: CSAHRDHTDTQYF.

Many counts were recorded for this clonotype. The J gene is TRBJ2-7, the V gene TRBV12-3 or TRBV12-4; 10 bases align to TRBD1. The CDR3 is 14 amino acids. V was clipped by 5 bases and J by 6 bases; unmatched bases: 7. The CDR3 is CASSPGTGAPEQYF. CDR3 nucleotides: TGTGCCAGCAGTCCCGGGACAGGGGCCCCCGAGCAGTACTTC.

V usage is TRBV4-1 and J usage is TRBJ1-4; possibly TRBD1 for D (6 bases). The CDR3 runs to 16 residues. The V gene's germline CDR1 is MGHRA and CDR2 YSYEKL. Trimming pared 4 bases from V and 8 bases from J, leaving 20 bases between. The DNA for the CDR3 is TGCGCCAGCAGCCCAAGAGGACCAGGGGTAAACGAAAAACTGTTTTTT. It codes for CASSPRGPGVNEKLFF.

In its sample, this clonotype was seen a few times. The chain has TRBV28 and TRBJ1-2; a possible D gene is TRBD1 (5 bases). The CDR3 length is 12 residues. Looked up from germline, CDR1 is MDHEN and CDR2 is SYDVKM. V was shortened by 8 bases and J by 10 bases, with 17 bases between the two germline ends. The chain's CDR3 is CASGASGRVYTF. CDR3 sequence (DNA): TGTGCCAGCGGGGCCAGCGGCAGAGTCTACACCTTC.

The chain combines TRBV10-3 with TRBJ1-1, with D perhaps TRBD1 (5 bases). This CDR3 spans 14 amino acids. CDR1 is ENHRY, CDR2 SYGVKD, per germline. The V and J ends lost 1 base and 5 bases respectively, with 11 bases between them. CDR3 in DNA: TGTGCCATCAGTGAGTGGGCAGGGTGGACTGAAGCTTTCTTT. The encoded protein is CAISEWAGWTEAFF.

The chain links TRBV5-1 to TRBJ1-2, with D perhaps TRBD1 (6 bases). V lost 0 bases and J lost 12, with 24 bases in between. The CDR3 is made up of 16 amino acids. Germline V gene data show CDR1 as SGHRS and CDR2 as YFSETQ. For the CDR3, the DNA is TGCGCCAGCAGCTTGGTAGGGTCCGGCAGGTCAGGGGCTAACACCTTC. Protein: CASSLVGSGRSGANTF.

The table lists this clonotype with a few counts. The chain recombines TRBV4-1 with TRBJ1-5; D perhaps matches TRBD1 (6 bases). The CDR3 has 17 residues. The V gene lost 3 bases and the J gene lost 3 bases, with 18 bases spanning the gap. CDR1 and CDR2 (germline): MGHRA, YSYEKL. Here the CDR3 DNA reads TGCGCCAGCAGCCACATTTGGGACACCGCAGACAATCAGCCCCAGCATTTT. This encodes CASSHIWDTADNQPQHF.

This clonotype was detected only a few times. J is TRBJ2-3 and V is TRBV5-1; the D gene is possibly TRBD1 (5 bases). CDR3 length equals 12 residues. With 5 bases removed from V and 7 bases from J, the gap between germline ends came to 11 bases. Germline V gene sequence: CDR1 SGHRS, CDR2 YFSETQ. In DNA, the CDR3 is TGCGCCAGCAGTCCCCAGGGATATACGCAGTATTTT. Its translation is CASSPQGYTQYF.

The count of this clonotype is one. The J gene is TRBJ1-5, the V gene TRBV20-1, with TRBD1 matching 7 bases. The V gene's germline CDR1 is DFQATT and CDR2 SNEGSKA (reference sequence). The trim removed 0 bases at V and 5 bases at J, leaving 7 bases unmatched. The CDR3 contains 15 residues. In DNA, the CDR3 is TGCAGTGCTAGAGAGCCTCCAGGGGGGGATCAGCCCCAGCATTTT. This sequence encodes CSAREPPGGDQPQHF.

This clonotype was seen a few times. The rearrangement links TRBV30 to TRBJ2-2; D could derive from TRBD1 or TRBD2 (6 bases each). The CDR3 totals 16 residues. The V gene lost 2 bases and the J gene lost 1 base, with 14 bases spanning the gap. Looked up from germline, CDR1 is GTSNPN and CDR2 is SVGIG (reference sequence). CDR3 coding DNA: TGTGCCTGGAGTCGGGGGACAAGGATGAACACCGGGGAGCTGTTTTTT. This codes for CAWSRGTRMNTGELFF.

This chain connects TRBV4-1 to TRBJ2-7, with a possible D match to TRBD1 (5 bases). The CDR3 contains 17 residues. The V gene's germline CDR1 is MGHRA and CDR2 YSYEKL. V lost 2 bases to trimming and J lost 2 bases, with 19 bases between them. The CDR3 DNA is TGCGCCAGCAGCCAATCAGGGCAGGGCCCTTGGGCCTACGAGCAGTACTTC. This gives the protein CASSQSGQGPWAYEQYF.

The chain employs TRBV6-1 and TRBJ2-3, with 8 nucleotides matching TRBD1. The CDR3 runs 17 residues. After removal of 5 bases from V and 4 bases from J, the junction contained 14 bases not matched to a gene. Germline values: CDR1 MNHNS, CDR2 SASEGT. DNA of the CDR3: TGTGCCAGCAGTACGGACTTACCGGACAGGGCCTCAGATACGCAGTATTTT. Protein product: CASSTDLPDRASDTQYF.

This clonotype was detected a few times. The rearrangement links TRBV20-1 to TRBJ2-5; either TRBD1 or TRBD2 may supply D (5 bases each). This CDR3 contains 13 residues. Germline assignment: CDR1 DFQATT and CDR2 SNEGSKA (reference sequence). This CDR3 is CSPRDQAGETQYF. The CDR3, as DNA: TGCAGCCCCCGGGACCAGGCAGGAGAGACCCAGTACTTC.

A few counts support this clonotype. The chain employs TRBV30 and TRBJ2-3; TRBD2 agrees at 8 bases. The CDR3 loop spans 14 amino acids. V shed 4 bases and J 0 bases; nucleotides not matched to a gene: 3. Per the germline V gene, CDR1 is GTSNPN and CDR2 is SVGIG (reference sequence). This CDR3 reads CAWNRLASTDTQYF. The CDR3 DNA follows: TGTGCCTGGAACCGACTAGCGAGCACAGATACGCAGTATTTT.

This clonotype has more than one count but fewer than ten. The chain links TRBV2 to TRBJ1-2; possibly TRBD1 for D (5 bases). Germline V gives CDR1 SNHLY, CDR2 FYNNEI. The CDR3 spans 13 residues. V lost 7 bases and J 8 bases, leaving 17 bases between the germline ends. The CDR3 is CASTGTPGDGYTF. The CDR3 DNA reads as TGTGCCAGCACCGGCACGCCCGGGGACGGCTACACCTTC.

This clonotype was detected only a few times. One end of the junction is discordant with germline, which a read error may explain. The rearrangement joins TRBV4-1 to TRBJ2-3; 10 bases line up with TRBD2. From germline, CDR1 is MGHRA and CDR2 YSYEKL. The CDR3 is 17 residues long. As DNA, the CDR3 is TGCGCCGGCAGCCAAAAAGCGGGGGGGCTCGGCACAGATACGCAGTATTTT. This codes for CAGSQKAGGLGTDTQYF.

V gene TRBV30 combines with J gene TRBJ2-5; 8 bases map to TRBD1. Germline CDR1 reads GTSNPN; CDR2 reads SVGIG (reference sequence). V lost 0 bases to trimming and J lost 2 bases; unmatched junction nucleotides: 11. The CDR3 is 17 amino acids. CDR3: CAWSVLYLGQGQETQYF. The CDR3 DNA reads TGTGCCTGGAGTGTACTTTACCTAGGACAGGGTCAAGAGACCCAGTACTTC.